There are many counts of the clone carrying this T cell receptor (beta chain). TCRdb re-called the RT-PCR reads with MiXCR, one entry per CDR3 protein. The sample consists of more than 600,000 distinct CDR3 sequences, approximately 14% of them appearing once. Germline assignment: CDR1 DFQATT and CDR2 SNEGSKA (reference sequence). V lost 3 bases and J lost 5; bases outside the gene matches: 5. This CDR3 has 13 amino acids. This TCR was sampled from a female donor in good health, serving as a healthy control. Sequencing used memory CD4+ T cells from blood. J is TRBJ2-5 and V is TRBV20-1, with 8 positions matching TRBD2. CDR3 protein: CSASGRAFETQYF. The CDR3 nucleotides read TGCAGTGCTAGCGGGAGGGCCTTTGAGACCCAGTACTTC.